This TCR beta chain was observed in a study of Ad26.COV2.S vaccination and SARS-CoV-2 variants. There are 14 residues in the CDR3. J gave up 10 bases and V 7 bases, and 9 bases lay outside the gene matches. Germline V CDR1 and CDR2: MDHEN, SYDVKM. Indicated treatment: some 19 received Ad26.COV2.S at low or high dose, single or two shots; about 5 received placebo; per-sample allocation not given. Vaccine and placebo recipients were sampled on day 63 after the first injection. Produced via immunoSEQ multiplex PCR; TCRdb's table is partial and in-frame only. The repertoire includes 410,000 or so clones, more than 80% of them detected once, and more than 10% sits in the top ten.

The TCR was taken from a person aged 18-60 years who received the Ad26.COV2.S COVID-19 vaccine or a placebo. This specimen consisted of peripheral blood, obtained in a trial of Ad26.COV2.S vaccine versus placebo. V is TRBV28 and J is TRBJ2-1; 11 bases match TRBD2. The DNA of the CDR3 is TGTGCCAGCACTATAGCGGGAGGGTCCCGCGAGCAGTTCTTC. Its translation is CASTIAGGSREQFF. Full variable domain (rest looked up from reference TRBV28 and TRBJ2-1): DVKVTQSSRYLVKRTGEKVFLECVQDMDHENMFWYRQDPGLGLRLIYFSYDVKMKEKGDIPEGYSVSREKKERFSLILESASTNQTSMYLCASTIAGGSREQFFGPGTRLTVL.